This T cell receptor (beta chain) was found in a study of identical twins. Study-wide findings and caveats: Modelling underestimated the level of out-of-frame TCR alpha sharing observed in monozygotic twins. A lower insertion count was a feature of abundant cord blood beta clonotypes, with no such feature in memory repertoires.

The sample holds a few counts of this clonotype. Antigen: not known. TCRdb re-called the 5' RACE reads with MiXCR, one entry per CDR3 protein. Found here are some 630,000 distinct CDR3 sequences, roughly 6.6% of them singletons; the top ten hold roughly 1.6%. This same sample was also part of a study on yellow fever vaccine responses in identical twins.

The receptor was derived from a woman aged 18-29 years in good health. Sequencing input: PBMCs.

CDR3 sequence (DNA): TGTGCCAGCAGTTCGCACCGACTCTATGGCTACACCTTC. Its protein is CASSSHRLYGYTF. This chain uses TRBV27 with TRBJ1-2; D unresolved. CDR3 length: 13 amino acids. Trimming removed 4 bases at V and 4 bases at J, with 10 bases between. Per the germline V gene, CDR1 is MNHEY and CDR2 is SMNVEV (reference sequence).